This T cell receptor (beta chain) appears in the sequencing data of a study of control samples from healthy donors and cancer patients. Some clones are missing from TCRdb's copy, which holds only in-frame ones; the method was immunoSEQ multiplex PCR. The sample lists 150,000 to 200,000 clones, 70% to 90% seen once, with roughly 1.7% in the top ten. This CDR3 has 13 amino acids. The V end lost 10 bases, the J end lost 5 bases, and 18 bases lay between the germline ends. Looked up from germline, CDR1 is MGHDK and CDR2 is SYGVNS. The chain has TRBV25-1 and TRBJ2-7; weak D call: TRBD1 (5 bases). Sequencing was done on a sample of blood. This TCR was recovered from a man aged 18 to 30 in good health. CDR3 in DNA: TGTGCCACCGTGTCCCAGGGCCTGGACGAGCAGTACTTC. Residues: CATVSQGLDEQYF.